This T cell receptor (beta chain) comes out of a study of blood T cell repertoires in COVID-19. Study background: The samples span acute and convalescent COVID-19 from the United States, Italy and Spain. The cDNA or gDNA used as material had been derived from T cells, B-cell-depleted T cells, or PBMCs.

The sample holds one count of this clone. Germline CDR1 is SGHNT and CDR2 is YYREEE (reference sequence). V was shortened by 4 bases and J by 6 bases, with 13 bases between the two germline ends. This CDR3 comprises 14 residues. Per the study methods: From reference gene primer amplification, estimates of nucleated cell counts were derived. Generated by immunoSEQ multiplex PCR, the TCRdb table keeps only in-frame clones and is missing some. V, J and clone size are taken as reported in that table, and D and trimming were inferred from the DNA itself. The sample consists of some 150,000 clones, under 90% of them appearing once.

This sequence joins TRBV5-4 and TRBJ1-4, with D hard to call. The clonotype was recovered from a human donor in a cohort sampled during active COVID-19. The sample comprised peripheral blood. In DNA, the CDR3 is TGTGCCAGCAGCACCCAGGAAGTGGATGAAAAACTGTTTTTT. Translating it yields CASSTQEVDEKLFF. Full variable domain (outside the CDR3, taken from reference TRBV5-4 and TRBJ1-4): ETGVTQSPTHLIKTRGQQVTLRCSSQSGHNTVSWYQQALGQGPQFIFQYYREEENGRGNFPPRFSGLQFPNYSSELNVNALELDDSALYLCASSTQEVDEKLFFGSGTQLSVL.